Presented here are 21 T cell receptor beta chains from one specimen sequenced in a study of blood T cell repertoires in COVID-19. Profiling relied on immunoSEQ multiplex PCR, and the TCRdb table lists in-frame clones only, not all of them. The table shows under 300,000 clones, with 86% occurring only once. Sequenced: peripheral blood. These receptors were taken from a man aged 60 to 69 with acute or convalescent COVID-19.

The rearrangement links TRBV19 to TRBJ1-5, with no clear D. From germline, CDR1 is LNHDA and CDR2 SQIVND (reference sequence). The germline V and J ends were trimmed by 9 bases and 9 bases, with 24 bases remaining between them. The length of the CDR3 is 15 residues. The CDR3 coding sequence is TGTGCCAGCTCCCCGGTGGGAGGTCTCTCTCGGCCCCAGCATTTT. As protein: CASSPVGGLSRPQHF. Based on the CDR3 plus reference TRBV19 and TRBJ1-5, the full variable domain is DGGITQSPKYLFRKEGQNVTLSCEQNLNHDAMYWYRQDPGQGLRLIYYSQIVNDFQKGDIAEGYSVSREKKESFPLTVTSAQKNPTAFYLCASSPVGGLSRPQHFGDGTRLSIL.

This chain joins TRBV29-1 and TRBJ1-1, with unresolved D. V lost 7 bases and J 4 bases, leaving 10 bases between the germline ends. The CDR3 loop spans 11 amino acids. Germline assignment: CDR1 SQVTM and CDR2 ANQGSEA. CDR3 DNA sequence: TGCAGCGGTGCCAGGTCCACTGAAGCTTTCTTT. Its translation is CSGARSTEAFF.

The chain carries TRBV30 and TRBJ2-3; a weak D match, TRBD1 (6 bases). Trimming stripped 5 bases from V and 5 bases from J, with 8 bases between. CDR3 length: 11 amino acids. The germline V gene has CDR1 GTSNPN and CDR2 SVGIG (reference sequence). CDR3 coding DNA: TGTGCCTGGCTAGGGGGAGATACGCAGTATTTT. This translates into CAWLGGDTQYF.

This chain links TRBV5-6 with TRBJ1-2, with D perhaps matching TRBD1 (6 bases). Germline V gives CDR1 SGHDT, CDR2 YYEEEE. This CDR3 is built from 16 residues. The V and J ends lost 1 base and 2 bases respectively, with 15 bases between them. CDR3 in DNA: TGTGCCAGCAGCTTGCGGACAGTGACGAGAAACTATGGCTACACCTTC. It codes for CASSLRTVTRNYGYTF.

The gene calls are TRBV30 and TRBJ1-3; 8 nucleotides line up with TRBD1. The junction had 4 bases not matched to a gene; V was cut back by 0 bases and J by 0 bases. Germline loops: CDR1 GTSNPN, CDR2 SVGIG (reference sequence). The CDR3 consists of 16 residues. CDR3 in DNA: TGTGCCTGGAGTGTAAGGGACAGGATCTCTGGAAACACCATATATTTT. Its protein product is CAWSVRDRISGNTIYF.

The V gene is TRBV6-6, the J gene TRBJ1-3; TRBD1 is a possible D gene (6 bases). Trimming removed 6 bases from V and 0 bases from J, with 15 bases in between. Germline lookup yields CDR1 MNHNY and CDR2 SVGAGI (reference sequence). This CDR3 has 16 residues. Here the CDR3 DNA reads TGTGCCAGCAGACAACCGGGACAAGGCTCTGGAAACACCATATATTTT. Protein sequence: CASRQPGQGSGNTIYF.

The CDR3 DNA sequence: TGTGCCAGCAGCCCCGGGGCCTATAATTCACCCCTCCACTTT. This encodes CASSPGAYNSPLHF. V and J are TRBV11-3 and TRBJ1-6; no firm D call. V was shortened by 5 bases and J by 2 bases, with 7 bases between the two germline ends. Per the germline V gene, CDR1 is SGHNT and CDR2 is YENEEA. The CDR3 runs to 14 residues. The whole variable domain, filled in from reference TRBV11-3 and TRBJ1-6, reads EAGVVQSPRYKIIEKKQPVAFWCNPISGHNTLYWYLQNLGQGPELLIRYENEEAVDDSQLPKDRFSAERLKGVDSTLKIQPAELGDSAVYLCASSPGAYNSPLHFGNGTRLTVT.

The rearrangement links TRBV24-1 to TRBJ1-2, with TRBD1 identical over 7 bases. CDR1 is KGHDR, CDR2 SFDVKD, per germline. The V segment lost 3 bases and the J segment 9 bases; nucleotides outside the gene matches: 3. The length of the CDR3 is 12 residues. The CDR3 sequence is CATSDGDSSYTF. CDR3 nucleotides: TGTGCCACCAGTGATGGGGACAGCAGCTACACCTTC.

The chain employs TRBV7-9 and TRBJ2-7, with 7 bases identical to TRBD1. The V gene end was trimmed by 3 bases and the J gene end by 7 bases; junction bases not matched to a gene: 3. The CDR3 sequence is 12 residues long. CDR1 and CDR2 from the germline V gene are SEHNR and FQNEAQ (reference sequence). The CDR3 DNA sequence: TGTGCCAGCAGCTTTTCACAGGGGGAGCAGTACTTC. Protein: CASSFSQGEQYF. The variable domain in full, with the rest retrieved from reference TRBV7-9 and TRBJ2-7, is DTGVSQNPRHKITKRGQNVTFRCDPISEHNRLYWYRQTLGQGPEFLTYFQNEAQLEKSRLLSDRFSAERPKGSFSTLEIQRTEQGDSAMYLCASSFSQGEQYFGPGTRLTVT.

This clone was observed a single time. Other DNA sequences in the sample encode the same CDR3. This chain connects TRBV4-1 to TRBJ1-1; the match to TRBD1 covers 9 bases. The CDR3 is 15 residues long. Germline values: CDR1 MGHRA, CDR2 YSYEKL. The junction had 4 bases not matched to a gene; V was cut back by 3 bases and J by 2 bases. CDR3 DNA sequence: TGCGCCAGCAGCCATCCGGGACAGGGAAACACTGAAGCTTTCTTT. The encoded protein is CASSHPGQGNTEAFF.

The chain is built from TRBV19 and TRBJ2-5; 7 nucleotides agree with TRBD1. Germline V lookup: CDR1 LNHDA, CDR2 SQIVND (reference sequence). V shed 3 bases and J 2 bases; nucleotides not matched to a gene: 6. The CDR3 covers 15 residues. CDR3 loop: CASSISRTGQETQYF. In DNA form, the CDR3 reads TGTGCCAGTAGTATTTCGAGGACAGGACAAGAGACCCAGTACTTC.

For the CDR3, the DNA is TGCAGTGGACAGGGGACAGACGAGCAGTACTTC. It yields the protein CSGQGTDEQYF. The chain links TRBV20-1 to TRBJ2-7; 8 nucleotides agree with TRBD1. Unmatched junction bases numbered 4, after V lost 7 bases and J lost 5 bases. The V gene's germline CDR1 is DFQATT and CDR2 SNEGSKA (reference sequence). The CDR3 has 11 amino acids.

V gene TRBV24-1 combines with J gene TRBJ2-3; 11 bases line up with TRBD2. V shed 3 bases and J 4 bases; nucleotides not matched to a gene: 8. This CDR3 contains 17 residues. Germline loops: CDR1 KGHDR, CDR2 SFDVKD. The CDR3 is CATSDPTGLAGADTQYF. The CDR3 DNA is TGTGCCACCAGTGATCCAACTGGACTAGCGGGTGCAGATACGCAGTATTTT.

The chain joins TRBV11-2 to TRBJ2-1; 10 bases are shared with TRBD2. V lost 1 base and J lost 10; bases outside the gene matches: 4. This CDR3 comprises 14 residues. Per the germline V gene, CDR1 is SGHAT and CDR2 is FQNNGV. In DNA, the CDR3 is TGTGCCAGCAGCTTAGGACTAGCGGGTGCCGAGCAGTTCTTC. Its protein is CASSLGLAGAEQFF.

This sequence joins TRBV3-1 (or the pseudogene TRBV3-2) and TRBJ2-7; TRBD2 aligns across 8 bases. The CDR3 runs 15 residues. The germline gives CDR1 LGHDT, CDR2 YNNKEL (reference sequence). J lost 2 bases, V lost 5 bases, and 8 bases had no gene match. The CDR3 protein is CASSTRGTRPYEQYF. In nucleotides, the CDR3 is TGTGCCAGCAGCACCCGAGGGACTAGACCCTACGAGCAGTACTTC.

This sequence joins TRBV2 and TRBJ2-5; D remains unclear. Germline V CDR1 and CDR2: SNHLY, FYNNEI. The CDR3 loop spans 12 amino acids. The V end was cut by 6 bases, the J end by 5 bases, with 10 bases between. CDR3 in amino acids: CASRPSVETQYF. Written as DNA, the CDR3 is TGTGCCAGCAGACCGTCAGTGGAGACCCAGTACTTC.

DNA for the CDR3: TGTGCCAGCAGTTTGAGTGTAAGTGAAGCTTTCTTT. It encodes CASSLSVSEAFF. The V and J genes are TRBV12-3 or TRBV12-4 and TRBJ1-1, with D uncertain. The CDR3 loop spans 12 amino acids. V gave up 3 bases and J gave up 7 bases, with 9 bases separating them.

The chain carries TRBV27 and TRBJ2-1; D is ambiguous. The CDR3 consists of 15 residues. Trimming removed 6 bases at V and 5 bases at J, with 17 bases between. Germline V CDR1 and CDR2: MNHEY, SMNVEV (reference sequence). The CDR3 here is CASSVGRGLDNEQFF. In nucleotides, the CDR3 is TGTGCCAGCAGCGTCGGTCGCGGCCTTGACAATGAGCAGTTCTTC.

The chain has TRBV30 and TRBJ2-1; TRBD1 matches 10 bases. Germline assignment: CDR1 GTSNPN and CDR2 SVGIG (reference sequence). The CDR3 has 20 residues. The trim removed 3 bases at V and 3 bases at J, leaving 20 bases unmatched. CDR3 bases: TGTGCCTGGAGGGGCGGATCCGGGACAGGGGTGAAAAAGTACTACAATGAGCAGTTCTTC. Its translation is CAWRGGSGTGVKKYYNEQFF. Based on the CDR3 plus reference TRBV30 and TRBJ2-1, the full variable domain is SQTIHQWPATLVQPVGSPLSLECTVEGTSNPNLYWYRQAAGRGLQLLFYSVGIGQISSEVPQNLSASRPQDRQFILSSKKLLLSDSGFYLCAWRGGSGTGVKKYYNEQFFGPGTRLTVL.

The chain uses TRBV29-1 and TRBJ1-1; D is possibly TRBD1 (5 bases). Germline assignment: CDR1 SQVTM and CDR2 ANQGSEA. CDR3 size: 13 residues. Trimming removed 4 bases at V and 3 bases at J, with 12 bases between. The CDR3 loop reads CSVGVRGDTEAFF. The CDR3 DNA is TGCAGCGTTGGGGTGCGGGGGGACACTGAAGCTTTCTTT.

This chain joins TRBV12-3 or TRBV12-4 and TRBJ2-7; TRBD1 is a possible D gene (5 bases). There are 13 residues in the CDR3. Trimming stripped 4 bases from V and 4 bases from J, with 11 bases between. CDR3 amino acids: CASSSDSSYEQYF. DNA for the CDR3: TGTGCCAGCAGTTCCGACAGTAGTTACGAGCAGTACTTC.